This TCR beta chain derives from a study of identical twins. Study outcomes and limitations: Cross-sectional statistics underpinned the conclusions; the same donors were not followed.

TCRdb reprocessed the 5' RACE reads with MiXCR, giving one entry per CDR3 protein. The sample contains around 1.7 million distinct CDR3 sequences, around a third of which appear only once. Notes on this clonotype: Its antigen is undetermined.

With 4 bases removed from V and 8 bases from J, the gap between germline ends came to 17 bases. The CDR3 extends over 15 amino acids. CDR1 and CDR2 from the germline V gene are LGHDT and YNNKEL (reference sequence). This chain joins TRBV3-1 and TRBJ1-4, with a tentative D call TRBD1 (6 bases). Sequenced sample: cord blood. The TCR sequence derives from a newborn girl in good health. The DNA for the CDR3 is TGTGCCAGCAGCCTCGGGGGACATAGGCGGGAAAAACTGTTTTTT. Residues: CASSLGGHRREKLFF.